This TCR beta chain is drawn from a study of blood T cell repertoires in COVID-19. Study-wide background: Sites in the United States, Italy and Spain provided acute and convalescent COVID-19 samples. The cDNA or gDNA used as material had been derived from T cells, B-cell-depleted T cells, or PBMCs.

Germline CDR1 is DFQATT and CDR2 is SNEGSKA (reference sequence). V dropped 1 base and J dropped 9 bases, with 7 bases sitting between them. The CDR3 totals 11 residues. Source study methods: The authors estimated nucleated cell counts from reference gene primer amplification. Clones were read by immunoSEQ multiplex PCR, and TCRdb kept only the in-frame ones, dropping some. For V, J and clone size, that table is used; D and trimming come from the DNA. The data show roughly 7,800 clones, 80% to 90% seen once. The clonotype comes from a woman in her forties or fifties with active or convalescent COVID-19. The chain uses TRBV20-1 and TRBJ2-1, with D perhaps TRBD2 (6 bases). Sequences were obtained from peripheral blood. CDR3 DNA sequence: TGCAGTGCTAGAGGGGGGGTTGAGCAGTTCTTC. Encoded protein: CSARGGVEQFF.